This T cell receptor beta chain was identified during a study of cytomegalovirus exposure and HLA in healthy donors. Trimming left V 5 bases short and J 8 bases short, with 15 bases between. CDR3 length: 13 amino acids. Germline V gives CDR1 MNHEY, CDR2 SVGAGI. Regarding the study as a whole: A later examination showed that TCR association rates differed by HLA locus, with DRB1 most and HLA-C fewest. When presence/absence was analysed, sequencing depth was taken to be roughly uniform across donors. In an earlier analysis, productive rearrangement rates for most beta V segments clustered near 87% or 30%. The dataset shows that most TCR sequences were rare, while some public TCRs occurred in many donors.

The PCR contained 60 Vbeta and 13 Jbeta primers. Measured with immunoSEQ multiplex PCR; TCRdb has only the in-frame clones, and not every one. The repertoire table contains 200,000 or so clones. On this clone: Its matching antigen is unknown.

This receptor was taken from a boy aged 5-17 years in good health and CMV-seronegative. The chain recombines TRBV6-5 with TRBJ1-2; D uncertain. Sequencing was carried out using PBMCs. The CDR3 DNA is TGTGCCAGCAGTCCAGACATCCTCGGCGGCTACACCTTC. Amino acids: CASSPDILGGYTF.